Listed below are T cell receptor beta chains from one sample, sequenced in a study of T cell repertoires in ileal Crohn's disease. Repertoires were generated with immunoSEQ multiplex PCR, while TCRdb's copy carries only in-frame clones and drops some. The sample holds 5,500 to 6,500 clones, roughly 83% seen once. The specimen sequenced was ileal tissue. The receptors derive from an adult with Crohn's disease. The CDR3 runs from the conserved cysteine through the conserved F or W. A D gene is named only where the DNA matches it firmly. Clone sizes are given selectively: once, few, many, or a class where the clone is expanded.

>TRBJ2-7|-|TRBV5-1|-
CASSLTYEQYF
TGCGCCAGCAGCCTAACCTACGAGCAGTACTTC
>TRBJ1-1|TRBD1|TRBV5-1|few
CASSWNGQGATEAFF
TGCGCCAGCAGCTGGAACGGACAGGGGGCTACTGAAGCTTTCTTT
>TRBJ2-3|TRBD2|TRBV7-9|-
CASSLGITSGSANTDTQYF
TGTGCCAGCAGCTTAGGGATAACTAGCGGGAGTGCTAACACAGATACGCAGTATTTT
>TRBJ2-6|-|TRBV7-2|-
CASSLEDRSSGANVLTF
TGTGCCAGCAGCTTAGAGGACAGAAGCTCTGGGGCCAACGTCCTGACTTTC
>TRBJ1-5|-|TRBV9|-
CASSVDWRGQPQHF
TGTGCCAGCAGCGTTGACTGGAGGGGTCAGCCCCAGCATTTT
>TRBJ1-2|-|TRBV30|-
CAWSAQGLYGYTF
TGTGCCTGGAGTGCTCAGGGTTTATATGGCTACACCTTC
>TRBJ2-7|-|TRBV19|few
CASSPAWVATSYEQYF
TGTGCCAGTAGTCCCGCGTGGGTCGCCACTAGCTACGAGCAGTACTTC
>TRBJ2-7|-|TRBV18|-
CASSRESLSYEQYF
TGTGCCAGCTCACGGGAGAGCCTCTCCTACGAGCAGTACTTC
>TRBJ2-7|TRBD2|TRBV19|-
CASSTKRGEWYEQYF
TGTGCCAGTAGTACCAAACGGGGGGAATGGTACGAGCAGTACTTC
>TRBJ1-1|-|TRBV7-9|few
CASSELSMDTEAFF
TGTGCCAGCAGCGAGCTCTCAATGGACACTGAAGCTTTCTTT
>TRBJ1-4|TRBD1|TRBV5-6|-
CASSSSRDRVRNEKLFF
TGTGCCAGCAGCTCGTCCCGGGACAGGGTTCGGAATGAAAAACTGTTTTTT
>TRBJ1-2|-|TRBV7-9|-
CASSLLTGYGYTF
TGTGCCAGCAGCTTATTGACAGGCTATGGCTACACCTTC
>TRBJ1-5|-|TRBV4-1|few
CASSLYLGAESNQPQHF
TGCGCCAGCAGCCTATACCTAGGAGCCGAGAGCAATCAGCCCCAGCATTTT
>TRBJ2-3|-|TRBV30|-
CAWSVLTDTQYF
TGTGCCTGGAGTGTACTAACAGATACGCAGTATTTT